What follows describes a single T cell receptor beta chain. Its recognized antigen is unknown. In total, roughly 710 healthy bone marrow donors made up the cohort. Cohort members were all nominally healthy when sampled, although unrecorded immune exposures were likely present. The donor was CMV seropositive and was included in the group of approximately 300 seropositive cohort members. A peripheral blood sample was provided by each donor, and peripheral blood mononuclear cells were used for TCR beta sequencing. Genomic DNA extraction from the blood cell samples was performed with the Qiagen DNeasy Blood Extraction Kit. Receptor libraries were prepared by the immunoSEQ multiplex PCR assay. A mixture of 60 forward primers for TCR Vbeta segments and 13 reverse primers for TCR Jbeta segments was used in the multiplex PCR. Amplification of the CDR3 region of rearranged TCR beta genes was performed with a multiplex PCR assay on genomic DNA. Amplified TCR beta libraries were sequenced as 87-base-pair reads on the Illumina HiSeq System. The source study handled its data this way. Across the 700 or so repertoires, a later analysis counted approximately 83 million unique TCR beta chains, some 11 million of which were shared by at least two donors. A nearest-neighbor algorithm error-corrected the raw reads and collapsed the reads into unique sequences, merging closely related sequences to remove PCR and sequencing errors. CDR3 sequences were aligned to IMGT reference sequences to assign V, D and J gene segments. Each retained sequence needed at least a six-nucleotide match to both a V gene segment and a J gene segment. A rearrangement counted as productive if the CDR3 had no stop codons and remained in frame with V and J, and every other rearrangement counted as non-productive. Following IMGT convention, CDR3 was defined as the stretch from the second conserved V-encoded cysteine up to the conserved J-encoded phenylalanine. In an earlier analysis of approximately 500 of the donors, sequences lacking an unambiguous match to a single V gene segment were excluded. An earlier analysis of 550 to 650 of the donors classified V segments as functional when productive rearrangements were above 56.7% and as segregating when the standard deviation between donors was above 5%. To diagnose cytomegalovirus status from the catalog of TCR beta chain sequences, a statistical classification framework was built. In a later analysis, TCR nucleotide sequences were compared against IMGT/GENE-DB human TR gene sequences so that V and J genes could be assigned. In a later analysis, CDR3 sequences and most-parsimonious VDJ recombination scenarios were assigned using the TCRdist pipeline. In a later analysis, each TCR beta chain was defined by its CDR3 amino acid sequence together with its V-gene family, and reads without a unique V-gene family were excluded. As a way to deal with suspected cross-contamination and a sequencing artifact, a later analysis dropped 640 or so nucleotide sequences that were highly shared and had low generation probability. In a later analysis, a clonal expansion index for each public chain was calculated from normalized within-repertoire ranks of inferred template counts. In a later analysis, generation probabilities were computed with a VDJ recombination model fitted to out-of-frame rearrangements, and the resulting probabilities were checked against IGoR. A later analysis scored TCR-TCR, TCR-HLA and TCR-CMV co-occurrence with hypergeometric tests, applying a repertoire-size bias correction to TCR pairs. In a later analysis, false discovery rates were estimated by permuting HLA or CMV assignments 20 times. In a later analysis, co-occurring TCRs were grouped using DBSCAN, with TCRdist sequence similarity added in when clustering inside HLA-allele-positive subsets. Repertoires with fewer than 30,000 or more than 120,000 public chains, plus five repertoires with anomalous nucleotide sharing, were excluded from co-occurrence clustering. Entries here come from immuneACCESS through TCRdb and include only in-frame sequences with V and J called. Some clones fail to appear in such tables; in the studies checked, an unresolved V gene covers under half of the shortfall, and the cause of the remainder is unknown. Clone size and V and J calls were adopted from that table, with D and trimming inferred from the DNA. This sample's table has entries for 200,000 to 250,000 clones. Around 1.1% of the sample is taken by the ten largest.

From the cysteine up to the phenylalanine, the CDR3 has a length of 15 residues. Just the 45-base CDR3 DNA is kept, in frame starting at base 1. Relative to germline, V is missing 5 bases and J is missing 4 bases, with 8 bases of the junction outside any gene match. Based on the germline V gene (reference sequence), the CDR1 and CDR2 sequences are SGHAT and FQDESV. This entry belongs to a study of cytomegalovirus exposure and HLA in healthy donors (TCRdb year 2017). For the study in its entirety: An earlier analysis of roughly 500 of the donors reported approximately 300 Gb of sequence data and some 110 million unique TCR beta sequences obtained from roughly 180 million T cells. A later analysis re-examined previously published TCR beta repertoires from several hundred donors and added high-resolution HLA genotyping to investigate patterns of TCR occurrence. The study aimed to test whether signatures of past pathogen exposure could be identified by cataloging public T cell receptors. Using immunosequencing, the study profiled T cell repertoires from 666 subjects and related those repertoires to cytomegalovirus serostatus. Besides the first cohort of about 730 subjects, a separate validation cohort made up of roughly 120 different subjects was used. Rather than drawing on any new phenotypic data, the later analysis identified candidate immune exposures from TCR beta sequences and the way those sequences occurred across donors. HLA typing included class I and class II loci at four-digit resolution. An early release covering 500 to 750 HLA-typed donors comprised around 300 gigabases of sequencing data and around 80 million unique TCR sequences. Across some 400 genotyped donors of the cohort, an average of about 220,000 unique TCR beta nucleotide sequences per donor were sequenced, and 15% to 20% of those sequences were non-productive. Of the roughly 400 genotyped donors, 65% to 90% were placed in the genetic ancestry cluster associated with self-reported Caucasian donors. Donor age, sex, ethnicity and CMV serostatus were collected together with the repertoire data. Several DR-DQ haplotypes were treated as single units for association and clustering because of strong linkage in the cohort. The number of donors typed differed by locus, with about 629-640 for A, B, C, DRB1 and DQB1, more than 500 for DQA1, some 570 for DPA1, and roughly 450 for DPB1. Every repertoire in the discovery cohort had been generated on one and the same sequencing platform. To decide whether each TCR beta V gene segment behaved as functional or pseudogenic, an earlier analysis of fewer than 750 of the donors relied on high-throughput TCR beta sequencing. To predict cytomegalovirus infection status, the study brought together high-throughput TCR immunosequencing, statistical association of individual TCRs with disease status, and machine learning. In a later genetic analysis, genome-wide SNP genotypes for about 65% of the roughly 700 donors were used, and that subset was treated as a discovery cohort.

Points the paper makes about the study in general: The study gave a list of 150 to 200 TCR beta chains associated with cytomegalovirus. The earlier analysis of some 540 of the donors excluded some 16 rarely observed V segments, including chromosome 9 orphons, because counts were too low. While some public TCRs were present in many individuals, most TCR sequences turned up only very rarely across donors. A later analysis found that most CMV-associated TCR beta chains appeared HLA-restricted, with HLA associations seemingly driven largely by CMV exposure. This cohort had only TCR beta chains sequenced, and the lack of alpha or paired-chain data limited which features could be detected. A group of highly shared sequence variants was considered likely to be a technical artifact of the sequencing pipeline. Sequencing depth was assumed to be roughly uniform across donors in the presence/absence analyses, though that assumption may not hold. Cytomegalovirus status was reported to be diagnosed by the classifier with high specificity and sensitivity in both the original and validation cohorts. According to the authors, the approach could potentially be generalized to other disease states and immunological phenotypes. Several of the top co-occurrence clusters appeared to be linked to parvovirus B19, influenza, CMV and Epstein-Barr virus, according to a later analysis. For the cohort, immune exposure information was limited to CMV serostatus. Broadly in line with IMGT annotations, most TCR beta V segments showed up in productive rearrangements about 87% or about 30% of the time in an earlier analysis of several hundred of the donors. HLA typing was unavailable for some donors at each locus, so association tests used only the typed subset. A further reported finding was that TCR beta sequences accurately predicted the HLA-A and HLA-B alleles for most subjects in the first cohort. Linkage disequilibrium might explain the correlated functional status among segregating V segments, but an unknown experimental factor could not be excluded. A later genetic analysis reported fewer N-insertions in productive TCRs among donors in an Asian-associated ancestry cluster than the approximately 700-donor mean. In a later genetic analysis, a missense DCLRE1C variant was associated with V-gene and J-gene trimming of TCR beta chains, and the association was replicated in an independent cohort. In a later analysis, the rate of TCR association differed among HLA loci, with DRB1 alleles having the most associated TCRs and HLA-C alleles having the fewest. In a later analysis, HLA-associated TCR beta chains were found to be more clonally expanded and to have lower generation probabilities than equally common non-associated chains. Strong co-occurrence of HLA alleles, especially DR and DQ, made assigning TCR associations to individual alleles difficult. Some IMGT-functional V segments, including TRBV6-2 and TRBV6-3, could not be told apart with the 87-base-pair reads, so those segments were excluded. Three of the identified cytomegalovirus-associated TCR beta chains were confirmed in vitro to be specific for cytomegalovirus antigens. At a false discovery rate of 0.05, a later analysis linked around 17,000 TCR beta sequences to specific HLA alleles.

The chain links TRBV11-1 with TRBJ2-1; a stretch of 7 junction bases matches TRBD1. The clonotype was recovered from a girl aged 2 to 9 in good health and CMV-seropositive. Material: PBMCs. The CDR3 reads CASSPDRFGYNEQFF. The DNA is TGTGCCAGCAGCCCGGACAGGTTTGGGTACAATGAGCAGTTCTTC.